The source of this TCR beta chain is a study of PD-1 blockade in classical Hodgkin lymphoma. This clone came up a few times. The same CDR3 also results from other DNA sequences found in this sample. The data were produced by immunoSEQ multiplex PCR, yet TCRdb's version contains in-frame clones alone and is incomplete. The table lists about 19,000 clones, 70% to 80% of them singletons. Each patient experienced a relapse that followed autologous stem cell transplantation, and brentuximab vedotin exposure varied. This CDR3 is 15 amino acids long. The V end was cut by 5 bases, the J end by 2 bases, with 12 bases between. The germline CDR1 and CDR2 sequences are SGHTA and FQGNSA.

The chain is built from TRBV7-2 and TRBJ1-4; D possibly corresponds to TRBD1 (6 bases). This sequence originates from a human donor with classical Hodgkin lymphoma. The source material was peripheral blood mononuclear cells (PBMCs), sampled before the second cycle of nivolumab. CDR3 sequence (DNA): TGTGCCAGCAGCCTCACAGGGCCCACTAATGAAAAACTGTTTTTT. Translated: CASSLTGPTNEKLFF.